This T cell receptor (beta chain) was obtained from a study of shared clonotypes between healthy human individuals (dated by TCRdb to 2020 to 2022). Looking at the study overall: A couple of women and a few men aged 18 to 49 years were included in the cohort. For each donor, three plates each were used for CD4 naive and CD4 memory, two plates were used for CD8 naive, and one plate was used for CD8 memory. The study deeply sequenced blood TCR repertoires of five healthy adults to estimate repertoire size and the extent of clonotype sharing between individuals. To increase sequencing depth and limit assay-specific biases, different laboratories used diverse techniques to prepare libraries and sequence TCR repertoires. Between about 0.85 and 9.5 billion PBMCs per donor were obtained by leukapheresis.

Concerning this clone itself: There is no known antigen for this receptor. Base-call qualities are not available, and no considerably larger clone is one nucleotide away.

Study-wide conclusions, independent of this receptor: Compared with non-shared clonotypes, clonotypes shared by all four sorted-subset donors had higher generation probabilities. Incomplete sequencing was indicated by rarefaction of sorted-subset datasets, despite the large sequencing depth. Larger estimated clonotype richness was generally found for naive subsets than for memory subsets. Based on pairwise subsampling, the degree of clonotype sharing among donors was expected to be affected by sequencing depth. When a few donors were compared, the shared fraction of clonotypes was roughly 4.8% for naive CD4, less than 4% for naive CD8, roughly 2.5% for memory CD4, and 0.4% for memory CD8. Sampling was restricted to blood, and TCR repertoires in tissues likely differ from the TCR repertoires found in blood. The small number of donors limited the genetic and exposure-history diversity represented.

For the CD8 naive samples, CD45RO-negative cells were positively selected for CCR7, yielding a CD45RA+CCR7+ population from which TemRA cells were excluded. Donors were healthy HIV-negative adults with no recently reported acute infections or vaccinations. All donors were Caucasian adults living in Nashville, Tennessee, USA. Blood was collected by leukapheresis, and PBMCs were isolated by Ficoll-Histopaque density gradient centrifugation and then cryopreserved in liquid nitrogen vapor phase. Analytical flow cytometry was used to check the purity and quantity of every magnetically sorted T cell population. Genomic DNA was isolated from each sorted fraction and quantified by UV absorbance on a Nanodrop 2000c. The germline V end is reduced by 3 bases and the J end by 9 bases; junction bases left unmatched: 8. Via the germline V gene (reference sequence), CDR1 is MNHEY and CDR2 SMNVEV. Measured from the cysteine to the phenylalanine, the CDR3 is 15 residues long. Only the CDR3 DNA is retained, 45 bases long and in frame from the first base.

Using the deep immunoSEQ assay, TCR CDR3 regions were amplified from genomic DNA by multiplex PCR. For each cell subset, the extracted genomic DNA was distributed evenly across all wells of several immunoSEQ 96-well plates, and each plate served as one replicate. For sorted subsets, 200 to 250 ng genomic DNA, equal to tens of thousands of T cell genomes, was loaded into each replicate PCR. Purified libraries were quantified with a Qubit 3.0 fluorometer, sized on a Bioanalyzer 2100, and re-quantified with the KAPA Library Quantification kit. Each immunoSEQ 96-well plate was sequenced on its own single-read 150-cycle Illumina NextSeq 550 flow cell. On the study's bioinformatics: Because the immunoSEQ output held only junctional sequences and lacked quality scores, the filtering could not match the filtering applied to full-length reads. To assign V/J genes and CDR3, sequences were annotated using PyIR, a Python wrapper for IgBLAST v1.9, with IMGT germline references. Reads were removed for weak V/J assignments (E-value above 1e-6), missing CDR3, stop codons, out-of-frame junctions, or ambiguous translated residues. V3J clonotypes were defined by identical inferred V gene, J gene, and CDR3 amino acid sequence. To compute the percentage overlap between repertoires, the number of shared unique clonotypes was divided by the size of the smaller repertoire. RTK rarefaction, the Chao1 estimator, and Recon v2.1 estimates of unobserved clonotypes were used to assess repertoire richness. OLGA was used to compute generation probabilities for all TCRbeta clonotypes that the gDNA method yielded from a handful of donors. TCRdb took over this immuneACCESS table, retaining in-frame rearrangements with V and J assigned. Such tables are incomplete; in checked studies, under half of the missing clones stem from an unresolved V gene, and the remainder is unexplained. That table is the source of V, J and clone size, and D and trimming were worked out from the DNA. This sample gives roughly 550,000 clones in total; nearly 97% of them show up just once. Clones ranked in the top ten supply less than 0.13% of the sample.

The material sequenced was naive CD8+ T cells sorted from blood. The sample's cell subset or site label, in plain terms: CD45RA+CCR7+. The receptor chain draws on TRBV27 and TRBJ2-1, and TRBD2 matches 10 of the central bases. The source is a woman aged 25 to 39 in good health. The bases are TGTGCCAGCAGTTTTGCTACTAGCGGGATTGGTGAGCAGTTCTTC. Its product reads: CASSFATSGIGEQFF.